The entry below gives a single T cell receptor beta chain sequence along with its context. With iRepertoire HTBI primers and Arm-PCR of CDR3 regions, TCR beta libraries were built. Each CDR3 protein is one row after TCRdb ran MiXCR on the multiplex PCR reads. The profile covers roughly 420,000 distinct CDR3 sequences, with approximately 16% appearing a single time and around 10% taken by the ten largest. Time point in this sample: newly diagnosed GD, antithyroid drugs for less than 3 months. PBMC RNA was the source of the TCR library. This sample stems from a study of regulatory T cells in long-lasting Graves disease. The same data also contributed to another study, on T cells in Graves' hyperthyroidism and ophthalmopathy.

This material consisted of peripheral blood mononuclear cells (PBMCs), taken at new diagnosis, from a patient treated with antithyroid drugs. The source of this sequence is a woman aged 25 to 45 with Graves disease.

Here the CDR3 reads CASSFSRDRGLFDYGYTF. Written as DNA, the CDR3 is TGTGCCAGCAGCTTTAGCCGGGACAGGGGACTTTTTGATTATGGCTACACCTTC. The chain has TRBV6-2 or TRBV6-3 and TRBJ1-2; 10 bases are a match to TRBD1. Germline assignment: CDR1 MNHEY and CDR2 SVGEGT. V lost 6 bases and J lost 5; bases outside the gene matches: 18. CDR3 length equals 18 residues.